This TCR beta chain was identified during a study of Tregs in tolerant kidney transplant recipients. The data were produced by immunoSEQ multiplex PCR, yet TCRdb's version contains in-frame clones alone and is incomplete. The table lists tens of thousands of clones, 75% to 95% of them singletons. The CDR3 is made up of 15 amino acids. The germline CDR1 and CDR2 sequences are SEHNR and FQNEAQ (reference sequence). Unmatched junction bases numbered 5, after V lost 5 bases and J lost 2 bases. The nonmyeloablative bone marrow transplants came from related graft donors, with transient mixed chimerism. The chain employs TRBV7-9 and TRBJ2-7; 11 bases fit TRBD2. The sequences come from CD4+ T cells from blood (PBMCs), collected 24 months after the transplant. The receptor's source is a human patient who received a combined kidney and bone marrow transplant. Some T cells here may be from the graft donor. The CDR3 region has the DNA TGTGCCAGCAGCACTCTAGCGGGAGGAGCCTACGAGCAGTACTTC. This codes for CASSTLAGGAYEQYF.